The 31 T cell receptor beta chains in this list originate from one sample, sequenced in a study of vaccination effects on CD4 cells after COVID-19. Under the ViraFEST assay, PBMC were stimulated with viral peptide pools so that antigen-specific CD4+ T cells expanded. Sequencing was performed afterwards. Culture proceeded for about ten days, and CD4+ T cells were then isolated. In the vaccine recipients, nucleocapsid antibodies were negative and there was no prior SARS-CoV-2 infection. Data came from immunoSEQ multiplex PCR; TCRdb stores just in-frame clones and leaves some out. Of over 60,000 clones in the sample, more than 70% were seen once. Their antigens are not known. Material: CD4+ T cells from PBMCs cultured with HCoV-NL63 spike peptides, obtained before COVID-19 vaccination. Source of these receptors: a human donor who received a COVID-19 vaccine.

This chain joins TRBV11-2 and TRBJ2-6, with 7 bases aligning to TRBD2. This CDR3 region has 16 residues. Trimming at V came to 7 bases and at J to 1 base, leaving 7 bases not matched to a gene. Germline lookup yields CDR1 SGHAT and CDR2 FQNNGV. The CDR3 reads CASIPGEGSGANVLTF. The CDR3 region has the DNA TGTGCCAGCATCCCCGGGGAGGGGTCTGGGGCCAACGTCCTGACTTTC.

V gene TRBV6-2 or TRBV6-3 combines with J gene TRBJ2-3; 8 bases align to TRBD1. CDR1 MNHEY and CDR2 SVGEGT come from the germline V gene. V trimming: 4 bases; J trimming: 0 bases; junction bases outside the gene matches: 6. CDR3 length equals 16 residues. The CDR3 spells CASSSRQGTSTDTQYF. The CDR3 DNA follows: TGTGCCAGCAGTTCCAGACAGGGGACGAGCACAGATACGCAGTATTTT.

The chain couples TRBV3-1 (or the pseudogene TRBV3-2) to TRBJ2-1; D possibly uses TRBD1 or TRBD2 (5 bases each). This CDR3 is built from 15 residues. CDR1 and CDR2 (germline): LGHDT, YNNKEL (reference sequence). With 3 bases removed from V and 5 bases from J, the gap between germline ends came to 14 bases. This CDR3 is CASSQFRGVNNEQFF. In DNA form, the CDR3 reads TGTGCCAGCAGCCAGTTTAGAGGGGTGAACAATGAGCAGTTCTTC.

The rearrangement links TRBV7-9 to TRBJ1-3, with no clear D. The CDR3 is 12 amino acids. Deletions cut 5 bases from V and 8 bases from J, with 10 bases between. Germline CDR1 is SEHNR and CDR2 is FQNEAQ (reference sequence). CDR3 in DNA: TGTGCCAGCAGCCCGACCGGGGACACCATATATTTT. Its protein product is CASSPTGDTIYF.

V and J are TRBV18 and TRBJ2-7; 7 bases line up with TRBD1. The length of the CDR3 is 14 residues. The V gene's germline CDR1 is KGHSH and CDR2 LQKENI. V shed 2 bases, J shed 3 bases, and the junction held 4 bases outside the gene matches. CDR3 in DNA: TGTGCCAGCTCACCAACAGGGGCCCTCTACGAGCAGTACGTC. Protein product: CASSPTGALYEQYV.

The chain recombines TRBV14 with TRBJ1-6, with D perhaps TRBD1 (6 bases). V was trimmed by 6 bases and J by 9 bases, leaving 18 bases between them. CDR3 length equals 15 residues. Germline V gene sequence: CDR1 SGHDN, CDR2 FVKESK. The CDR3 region has the DNA TGTGCCAGCAGACGGGGGGGGGCGCGTAGTTCACCCCTCCACTTT. Translated, it gives CASRRGGARSSPLHF.

This clone was detected a few times. This chain connects TRBV7-3 to TRBJ2-2, with D possibly matching TRBD2 (5 bases). Trimming took 3 bases from V and 2 from J, leaving 10 bases between them. Germline V gene lookup returns CDR1 SGHTA and CDR2 FQGTGA. The CDR3 length is 15 residues. As DNA, the CDR3 is TGTGCCAGCAGCTTTTCCGGGATAAACACCGGGGAGCTGTTTTTT. This codes for CASSFSGINTGELFF.

This sequence joins TRBV7-6 and TRBJ1-1; 7 bases agree with TRBD1. The CDR3 has 18 amino acids. Per germline, CDR1 SGHVS and CDR2 FNYEAQ. V dropped 5 bases and J dropped 11; count of bases not matched to a gene: 26. CDR3 residues: CASSPGTATPEHNIMAFF. CDR3 DNA: TGTGCCAGCAGCCCTGGGACAGCGACGCCCGAGCATAATATAATGGCTTTCTTT. The whole variable domain, filled in from reference TRBV7-6 and TRBJ1-1, reads GAGVSQSPRYKVTKRGQDVALRCDPISGHVSLYWYRQALGQGPEFLTYFNYEAQQDKSGLPNDRFSAERPEGSISTLTIQRTEQRDSAMYRCASSPGTATPEHNIMAFFGQGTRLTVV.

The gene calls are TRBV5-1 and TRBJ2-5, with a possible D match to TRBD1 (5 bases). The germline V gene encodes CDR1 SGHRS and CDR2 YFSETQ. The CDR3 spans 12 residues. V lost 4 bases to trimming and J lost 7 bases, with 11 bases between them. CDR3 residues: CASSLPGWTQYF. CDR3 bases: TGCGCCAGCAGCCTCCCAGGGTGGACCCAGTACTTC.

The gene calls are TRBV7-3 and TRBJ2-5; D gene ambiguous. V lost 5 bases to trimming and J lost 2 bases, with 9 bases between them. CDR1 is SGHTA and CDR2 is FQGTGA in the germline V gene. There are 13 residues in the CDR3. The CDR3 is CASSLRRQETQYF. CDR3 bases: TGTGCCAGCAGCCTTAGACGGCAAGAGACCCAGTACTTC.

The chain combines TRBV25-1 with TRBJ2-2; TRBD1 agrees at 9 bases. This CDR3 comprises 15 residues. The junction had 3 bases not matched to a gene; V was cut back by 3 bases and J by 4 bases. Germline V gives CDR1 MGHDK, CDR2 SYGVNS. The CDR3 protein is CASSDWTGVTGELFF. CDR3 nucleotides: TGTGCCAGCAGTGACTGGACAGGGGTCACCGGGGAGCTGTTTTTT.

The rearrangement uses TRBV7-7 and TRBJ2-5; either TRBD1 or TRBD2 may fit D (5 bases each). The CDR3 spans 14 residues. Germline assignment: CDR1 SSHAT and CDR2 FNYEAQ (reference sequence). Trimming stripped 5 bases from V and 1 base from J, with 11 bases between. The CDR3: CASSPVGAQETQYF. CDR3 nucleotides: TGTGCCAGCAGCCCTGTCGGGGCCCAAGAGACCCAGTACTTC.

The V gene is TRBV29-1, the J gene TRBJ1-1; D remains ambiguous. The CDR3 is 13 residues long. The V gene lost 4 bases and the J gene lost 0 bases, with 9 bases spanning the gap. The germline CDR1 and CDR2 sequences are SQVTM and ANQGSEA. The CDR3, as DNA: TGCAGCGTTGCCCCGAACATGAACACTGAAGCTTTCTTT. This sequence encodes CSVAPNMNTEAFF.

As concerns this clone: Given the absence of the conserved phenylalanine or tryptophan at the CDR3 end, a read error is likely. The DNA is omitted, as the CDR3 cannot be located on it reliably, and the CDR3 follows TCRdb's listing. The J gene is TRBJ1-1, the V gene TRBV27. In germline, CDR1 is MNHEY, CDR2 SMNVEV (reference sequence). Counting both end residues, the CDR3 totals 8 amino acids. The CDR3 is CAKWDPSC.

Here the CDR3 reads CASSFNVGTGTQYF. The CDR3 DNA sequence: TGTGCCAGCAGCTTCAACGTGGGGACCGGGACCCAGTACTTC. The chain recombines TRBV7-3 with TRBJ2-5, with D perhaps assigned TRBD1 or TRBD2 (5 bases each). This CDR3 has 14 residues. CDR1 and CDR2 (germline): SGHTA, FQGTGA. Trimming took off 3 bases at V and 7 bases at J, with 15 bases between the two ends.

V and J are TRBV20-1 and TRBJ1-4, with 7 bases that match TRBD1. The germline V gene encodes CDR1 DFQATT and CDR2 SNEGSKA (reference sequence). The CDR3 contains 11 residues. The chain's CDR3 is CRVEQGEKLFF. The CDR3 bases are TGCAGAGTCGAACAGGGGGAAAAACTGTTTTTT.

The rearrangement uses TRBV5-1 and TRBJ1-2, with unresolved D. Germline V CDR1 and CDR2: SGHRS, YFSETQ. V lost 3 bases, J lost 0 bases, and 15 bases lay in between. The CDR3 consists of 16 residues. The DNA for the CDR3 is TGCGCCAGCAGCTCCGATCCAGCTTATTCTAACTATGGCTACACCTTC. Protein sequence: CASSSDPAYSNYGYTF.

The chain links TRBV6-1 to TRBJ1-3; D is perhaps TRBD1 (5 bases). The V and J ends lost 6 bases and 4 bases respectively, with 13 bases between them. Germline CDR1 reads MNHNS; CDR2 reads SASEGT. The CDR3 is made up of 14 amino acids. The CDR3 is CASRSQVSGNTIYF. The CDR3 nucleotides are TGTGCCAGCAGGTCACAGGTATCCGGAAACACCATATATTTT.

This clone has more than one count but fewer than ten. The chain uses TRBV27 and TRBJ1-1, with 9 bases lining up with TRBD1. V lost 4 bases to trimming and J lost 3 bases; unmatched junction nucleotides: 9. The CDR3 contains 16 residues. Germline loops: CDR1 MNHEY, CDR2 SMNVEV (reference sequence). This CDR3 is CASSWRAGQGDTEAFF. CDR3 coding DNA: TGTGCCAGCAGTTGGAGGGCGGGACAGGGCGACACTGAAGCTTTCTTT.

V and J are TRBV5-5 and TRBJ1-5; the D is unclear. This CDR3 is built from 14 residues. CDR1 is SGHKS, CDR2 YYEKEE, per germline (reference sequence). V was pared by 0 bases and J by 3 bases, with 7 bases between. DNA for the CDR3: TGTGCCAGCAGCTTGGAACAGCTCAATCAGCCCCAGCATTTT. Its protein product is CASSLEQLNQPQHF.

This clone was found a few times. The chain is built from TRBV6-5 and TRBJ2-3, with TRBD2 as a possible D gene (5 bases). The length of the CDR3 is 15 residues. The germline gives CDR1 MNHEY, CDR2 SVGAGI. Trimming pared 9 bases from V and 5 bases from J, leaving 21 bases between. CDR3 protein: CARTVKRYARDTQYF. DNA of the CDR3: TGTGCCAGAACCGTCAAGCGGTATGCTCGAGATACGCAGTATTTT.

The chain uses TRBV6-5 and TRBJ2-5, with 10 nucleotides matching TRBD1. The CDR3 has 15 residues. Trimming at V came to 6 bases and at J to 3 bases, leaving 7 bases not matched to a gene. From germline, CDR1 is MNHEY and CDR2 SVGAGI. The CDR3 reads CASRGQGTGKETQYF. As DNA, the CDR3 is TGTGCCAGCAGGGGACAGGGGACGGGGAAAGAGACCCAGTACTTC.

V usage is TRBV3-1 (or the pseudogene TRBV3-2) and J usage is TRBJ2-2; 7 nucleotides match TRBD1. Germline V gene sequence: CDR1 LGHDT, CDR2 YNNKEL (reference sequence). The CDR3 totals 15 residues. J was trimmed by 3 bases and V by 3 bases; bases with no gene match: 4. CDR3 nucleotide sequence: TGTGCCAGCAGCCATACCGGGACAGACACCGGGGAGCTGTTTTTT. This codes for CASSHTGTDTGELFF.

V gene TRBV5-1 combines with J gene TRBJ2-5; no definite D call. Trimming took off 1 base at V and 5 bases at J, with 9 bases between the two ends. Germline CDR1 SGHRS, CDR2 YFSETQ. This CDR3 comprises 13 residues. CDR3 residues: CASSLSVEETQYF. DNA of the CDR3: TGCGCCAGCAGCTTGTCTGTAGAGGAGACCCAGTACTTC.

The chain links TRBV6-5 to TRBJ1-2; TRBD1 agrees at 7 bases. Germline-derived CDR1 and CDR2 are MNHEY and SVGAGI. V dropped 5 bases and J dropped 6; count of bases not matched to a gene: 12. The CDR3 length is 15 residues. CDR3: CASSPNRGLWDGYTF. The CDR3 bases are TGTGCCAGCAGTCCTAACAGGGGCCTGTGGGATGGCTACACCTTC.

This clone was counted between two and nine times. The chain carries TRBV11-3 and TRBJ2-2; 10 bases agree with TRBD2. Unmatched junction bases numbered 3, after V lost 5 bases and J lost 9 bases. The CDR3 runs 13 residues. The V gene's germline CDR1 is SGHNT and CDR2 YENEEA. In nucleotides, the CDR3 is TGTGCCAGCAGCGGGACTAGCGCTCGGGAGCTGTTTTTT. As protein: CASSGTSARELFF. Looking up the rest from reference TRBV11-3 and TRBJ2-2 gives the full variable domain: EAGVVQSPRYKIIEKKQPVAFWCNPISGHNTLYWYLQNLGQGPELLIRYENEEAVDDSQLPKDRFSAERLKGVDSTLKIQPAELGDSAVYLCASSGTSARELFFGEGSRLTVL.

The J gene is TRBJ1-1, the V gene TRBV28; possibly TRBD1 for D (5 bases). V lost 6 bases and J 5 bases, leaving 22 bases between the germline ends. The CDR3 has 16 residues. Germline V gene lookup returns CDR1 MDHEN and CDR2 SYDVKM. Here the CDR3 DNA reads TGTGCCAGCAGCTCTGCTCCGGGGGGAGGTGTTACTGAAGCTTTCTTT. Amino acids: CASSSAPGGGVTEAFF.

The V call is TRBV28, the J call TRBJ1-2, with D possibly TRBD1 on 5 matching bases. V dropped 3 bases and J dropped 4 bases, with 15 bases sitting between them. Germline assignment: CDR1 MDHEN and CDR2 SYDVKM. CDR3 size: 15 residues. CDR3 loop: CASSLTAPILYGYTF. DNA of the CDR3: TGTGCCAGCAGTTTGACAGCCCCTATTCTCTATGGCTACACCTTC.

This rearrangement joins TRBV10-3 to TRBJ2-7; D possibly uses TRBD1 or TRBD2 (5 bases each). Trimming shortened V by 4 bases and J by 6 bases, and 10 bases separated the two germline ends. CDR1 is ENHRY and CDR2 is SYGVKD in the germline V gene. The CDR3 runs 12 residues. CDR3 amino acids: CAISGDGGEQYV. CDR3 bases: TGTGCCATCAGTGGGGATGGGGGCGAGCAGTACGTC.

This chain joins TRBV7-3 and TRBJ2-2; D is perhaps TRBD1 (5 bases). Germline V gene data show CDR1 as SGHTA and CDR2 as FQGTGA. The CDR3 extends over 14 amino acids. Between the trimmed V and J ends, which lost 2 bases and 8 bases, there was a span of 12 bases. CDR3 in amino acids: CASSLFQGWGELFF. The DNA of the CDR3 is TGTGCCAGCAGCTTATTTCAGGGTTGGGGGGAGCTGTTTTTT.

The chain uses TRBV20-1 and TRBJ1-2; TRBD1 matches 10 bases. The trim removed 3 bases at V and 3 bases at J, leaving 7 bases unmatched. The CDR3 contains 15 residues. CDR1 and CDR2 from the germline V gene are DFQATT and SNEGSKA (reference sequence). Written as DNA, the CDR3 is TGCAGTGCTAGTCCAGCCGGGACAGGGGACTATGGCTACACCTTC. This gives the protein CSASPAGTGDYGYTF.